This T cell receptor (beta chain) was recorded in a study of control samples from healthy donors and cancer patients (dated by TCRdb to the early 2020s). The library was made by the immunoSEQ multiplex PCR assay. TCRdb obtained this table from immuneACCESS and retained in-frame rearrangements with V and J assigned. These tables miss some clones; where compared with another copy, unresolved V genes account for less than half of the shortfall, and the remainder is unexplained. The sample includes around 93,000 clones, with approximately 86% observed a single time. Together, the top ten hold 14% of the sample. About this clone: The target of this receptor is not known. No base qualities exist here, and no much larger clone lies one base off it.

Sequencing used blood. The TCR comes from a man aged 25-45 years in good health.

Here the CDR3 is given as CASSKTMANEQFF. The DNA is TGTGCCAGCAGCAAGACGATGGCCAATGAGCAGTTCTTC. The chain is made from TRBV7-2 and TRBJ2-1, with the D gene too uncertain to name. V lost 5 bases and J lost 6 bases; the stretch between them is 11 bases long. The CDR3 runs 13 residues from the cysteine to the phenylalanine. The DNA shown is the 39-base CDR3, in frame from base 1. The germline V gene supplies CDR1 SGHTA and CDR2 FQGNSA.